Following are 2 T cell receptor beta chains from one sample sequenced in a study of shared clonotypes between healthy human individuals. This table comes from immunoSEQ multiplex PCR, and its TCRdb copy is limited to in-frame clones, with some not included. The table lists about 1,500,000 clones, roughly 95% of them singletons. The sample was naive CD4+ T cells sorted from blood. Regarding subset: CD45RA+ positively selected. These receptors all stem from a man aged 25-45 years in good health.

The chain joins TRBV6-6 to TRBJ2-1, with TRBD2 matching over 8 bases. Per germline, CDR1 MNHNY and CDR2 SVGAGI (reference sequence). Trimming cost V 11 bases and J 2 bases; bases outside gene matches: 5. The CDR3 totals 13 residues. The CDR3 loop reads CAATSGAYNEQFF. The CDR3 bases are TGTGCCGCCACTAGCGGAGCCTACAATGAGCAGTTCTTC.

This clone appeared once. The genes are TRBV7-9 and TRBJ2-1; TRBD2 matches 7 bases. Germline CDR1 reads SEHNR; CDR2 reads FQNEAQ (reference sequence). Trimming cost V 0 bases and J 2 bases; bases outside gene matches: 1. The CDR3 consists of 15 residues. The CDR3 region is CASSLATSAYNEQFF. In DNA, the CDR3 is TGTGCCAGCAGCTTAGCTACTAGCGCCTACAATGAGCAGTTCTTC.